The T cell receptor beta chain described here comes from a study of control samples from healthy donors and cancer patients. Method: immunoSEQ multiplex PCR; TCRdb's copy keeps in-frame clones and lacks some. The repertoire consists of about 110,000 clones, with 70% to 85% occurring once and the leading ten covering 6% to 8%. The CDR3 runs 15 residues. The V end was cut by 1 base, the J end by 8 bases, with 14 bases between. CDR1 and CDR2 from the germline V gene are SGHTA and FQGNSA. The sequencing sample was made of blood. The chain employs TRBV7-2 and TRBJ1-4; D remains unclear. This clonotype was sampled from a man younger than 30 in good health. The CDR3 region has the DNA TGTGCCAGCAGCTTAGTCCATGGAAGAGGCGAAAAACTGTTTTTT. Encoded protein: CASSLVHGRGEKLFF.